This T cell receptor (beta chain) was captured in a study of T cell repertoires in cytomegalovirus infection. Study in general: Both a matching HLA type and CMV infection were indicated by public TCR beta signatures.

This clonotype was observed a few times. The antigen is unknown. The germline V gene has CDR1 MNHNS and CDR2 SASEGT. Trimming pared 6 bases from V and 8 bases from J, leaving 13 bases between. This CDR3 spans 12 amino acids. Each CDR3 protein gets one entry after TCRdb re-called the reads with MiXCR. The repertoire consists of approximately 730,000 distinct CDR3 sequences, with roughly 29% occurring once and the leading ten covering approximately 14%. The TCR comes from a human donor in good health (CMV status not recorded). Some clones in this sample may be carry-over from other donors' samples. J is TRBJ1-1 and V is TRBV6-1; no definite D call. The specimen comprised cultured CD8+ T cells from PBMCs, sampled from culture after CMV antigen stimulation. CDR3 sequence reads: CASSPRPREAFF. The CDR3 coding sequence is TGTGCCAGCAGCCCTCGGCCACGGGAAGCTTTCTTT.